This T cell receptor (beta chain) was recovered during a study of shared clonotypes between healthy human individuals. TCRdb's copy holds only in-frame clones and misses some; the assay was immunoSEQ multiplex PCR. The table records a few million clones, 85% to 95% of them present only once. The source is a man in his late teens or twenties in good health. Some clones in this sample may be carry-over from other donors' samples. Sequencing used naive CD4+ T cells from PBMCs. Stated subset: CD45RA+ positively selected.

As DNA, the CDR3 is TGTGCCAGTAGCGCCCGACAGGGCTGGGGCTTGAACACTGAAGCTTTCTTT. Translated, it gives CASSARQGWGLNTEAFF. This chain connects TRBV19 to TRBJ1-1; 7 nucleotides align to TRBD1. Germline V CDR1 and CDR2: LNHDA, SQIVND (reference sequence). The CDR3 consists of 17 residues. J was trimmed by 0 bases and V by 6 bases; bases with no gene match: 13.